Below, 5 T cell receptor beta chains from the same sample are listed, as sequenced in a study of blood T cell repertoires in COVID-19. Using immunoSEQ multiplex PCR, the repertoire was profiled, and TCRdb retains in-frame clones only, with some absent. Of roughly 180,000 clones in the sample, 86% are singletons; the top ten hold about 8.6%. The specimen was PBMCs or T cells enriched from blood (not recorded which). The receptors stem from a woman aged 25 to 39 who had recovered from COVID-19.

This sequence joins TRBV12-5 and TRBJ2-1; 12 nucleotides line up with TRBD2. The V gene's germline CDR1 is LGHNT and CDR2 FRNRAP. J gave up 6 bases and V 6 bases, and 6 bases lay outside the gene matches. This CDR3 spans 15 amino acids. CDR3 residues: CASGTRLAGVNEQFF. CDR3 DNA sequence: TGTGCTAGTGGCACCCGACTAGCGGGAGTCAATGAGCAGTTCTTC. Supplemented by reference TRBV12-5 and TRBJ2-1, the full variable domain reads DARVTQTPRHKVTEMGQEVTMRCQPILGHNTVFWYRQTMMQGLELLAYFRNRAPLDDSGMPKDRFSAEMPDATLATLKIQPSEPRDSAVYFCASGTRLAGVNEQFFGPGTRLTVL.

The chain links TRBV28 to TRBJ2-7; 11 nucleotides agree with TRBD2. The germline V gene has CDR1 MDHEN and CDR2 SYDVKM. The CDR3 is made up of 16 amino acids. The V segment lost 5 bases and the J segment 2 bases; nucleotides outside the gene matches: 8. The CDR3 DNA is TGTGCCAGCAGTCCCCCGACTAGCGGGGTCGCCTACGAGCAGTACTTC. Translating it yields CASSPPTSGVAYEQYF.

CDR3 sequence: CASSRLAGGPGEQFF. The CDR3 region has the DNA TGTGCCAGCAGTCGTCTAGCGGGAGGGCCGGGTGAGCAGTTCTTC. V and J are TRBV25-1 and TRBJ2-1, with TRBD2 matching over 12 bases. The junction had 8 bases not matched to a gene; V was cut back by 5 bases and J by 9 bases. Germline-derived CDR1 and CDR2 are MGHDK and SYGVNS. The CDR3 has 15 residues.

The CDR3 loop is CASSAFDINSEQYF. CDR3 in DNA: TGTGCCAGCAGTGCCTTTGACATCAACTCCGAGCAGTACTTC. The chain uses TRBV25-1 and TRBJ2-7; D remains ambiguous. Per germline, CDR1 MGHDK and CDR2 SYGVNS. CDR3 length equals 14 residues. V lost 4 bases and J 6 bases, leaving 16 bases between the germline ends.

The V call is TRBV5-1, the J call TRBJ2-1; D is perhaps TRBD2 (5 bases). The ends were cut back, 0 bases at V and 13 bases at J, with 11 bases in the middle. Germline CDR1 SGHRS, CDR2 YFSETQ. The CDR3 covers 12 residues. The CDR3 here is CASSLVREGQFF. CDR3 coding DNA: TGCGCCAGCAGCTTGGTACGAGAGGGCCAGTTCTTC.